Below are 26 T cell receptor beta chains sequenced from a single sample in a study of cytomegalovirus exposure and HLA in healthy donors. The PCR employed 60 Vbeta primers together with 13 Jbeta primers. Method: immunoSEQ multiplex PCR; TCRdb's copy keeps in-frame clones and lacks some. The sample records around 150,000 clones, approximately 72% being singletons. The sequenced material came from PBMCs. The receptors shown here come from a woman aged 60-75 years in good health and CMV-seronegative.

V gene TRBV27 combines with J gene TRBJ2-3; 9 bases match TRBD2. The CDR3 is made up of 15 amino acids. Germline assignment: CDR1 MNHEY and CDR2 SMNVEV (reference sequence). Losses at the gene ends were 2 bases for V and 3 bases for J; bases not matched to a gene: 3. The DNA of the CDR3 is TGTGCCAGCAGTTTACGGGCGGGAGGGACAGATACGCAGTATTTT. Protein: CASSLRAGGTDTQYF.

About this clone itself: The same CDR3 arises from other DNA sequences in this sample as well. The chain carries TRBV7-9 and TRBJ2-5, with 10 bases matching TRBD2. The CDR3 has 14 amino acids. V lost 5 bases and J lost 4; bases outside the gene matches: 4. Germline assignment: CDR1 SEHNR and CDR2 FQNEAQ (reference sequence). In DNA form, the CDR3 reads TGTGCCAGCAGCCCCAGCGGGGGGGCAGAGACCCAGTACTTC. This codes for CASSPSGGAETQYF.

The V call is TRBV28, the J call TRBJ2-3, with 9 nucleotides matching TRBD1. The CDR3 is 16 residues long. J was trimmed by 0 bases and V by 5 bases; bases with no gene match: 6. Germline V gives CDR1 MDHEN, CDR2 SYDVKM. The CDR3 DNA sequence: TGTGCCAGCAGTCTATCGGGACAGGGAAGCACAGATACGCAGTATTTT. This codes for CASSLSGQGSTDTQYF.

This chain connects TRBV5-1 to TRBJ2-3; 7 bases align to TRBD2. This CDR3 is 15 amino acids long. The germline V gene encodes CDR1 SGHRS and CDR2 YFSETQ. Germline trimming cut 5 bases from V and 1 base from J; bases unmatched to any gene: 7. CDR3 sequence reads: CASSSGTTRTDTQYF. CDR3 coding DNA: TGCGCCAGCAGTTCCGGGACTACACGCACAGATACGCAGTATTTT.

The genes are TRBV4-3 and TRBJ2-7, with 8 positions matching TRBD2. With V trimmed by 0 bases and J by 1 base, 5 bases remained unmatched. Germline lookup yields CDR1 LGHNA and CDR2 YSLEER. This CDR3 region has 16 residues. Written as DNA, the CDR3 is TGCGCCAGCAGCCAAGAGTTAACTAGCGGTTCCTACGAGCAGTACTTC. This codes for CASSQELTSGSYEQYF.

The V call is TRBV7-9, the J call TRBJ2-1; a weak D match, TRBD2 (6 bases). The CDR3 consists of 15 residues. Germline lookup yields CDR1 SEHNR and CDR2 FQNEAQ (reference sequence). Trimming removed 1 base from V and 10 bases from J, with 17 bases in between. CDR3 bases: TGTGCCAGCAGCTTAGAGCGACTAGTCTACACAGAGCAGTTCTTC. Its protein product is CASSLERLVYTEQFF. Together with reference TRBV7-9 and TRBJ2-1, the CDR3 gives the full variable domain: DTGVSQNPRHKITKRGQNVTFRCDPISEHNRLYWYRQTLGQGPEFLTYFQNEAQLEKSRLLSDRFSAERPKGSFSTLEIQRTEQGDSAMYLCASSLERLVYTEQFFGPGTRLTVL.

The CDR3 nucleotides are TGTGCCAGCAGCCGGGGGGAGTTAGGATCCTACAATGAGCAGTTCTTC. This gives the protein CASSRGELGSYNEQFF. The rearrangement uses TRBV5-4 and TRBJ2-1; 7 positions match TRBD2. The CDR3 runs 16 residues. Germline V gene lookup returns CDR1 SGHNT and CDR2 YYREEE (reference sequence). V gave up 4 bases and J gave up 1 base; unmatched junction bases: 8.

This clone was found a few times. The junction shows a germline mismatch at one end, possibly a read error. The V and J genes are TRBV7-9 and TRBJ2-3, with 11 nucleotides matching TRBD2. The CDR3 runs to 16 residues. Germline-derived CDR1 and CDR2 are SEHNR and FQNEAQ (reference sequence). The CDR3 spells CSSSYTSGGRTDTQYF. The CDR3 nucleotides are TGTTCCAGCAGCTATACTAGCGGGGGACGCACAGATACGCAGTATTTT.

The V and J genes are TRBV7-3 and TRBJ1-1; D perhaps matches TRBD1 (6 bases). This CDR3 is 15 amino acids long. V was clipped by 5 bases and J by 1 base, with 14 bases between them. Germline V CDR1 and CDR2: SGHTA, FQGTGA. The CDR3 loop is CASSPSAGANTEAFF. DNA of the CDR3: TGTGCCAGCAGCCCTTCCGCAGGGGCGAACACTGAAGCTTTCTTT.

The chain links TRBV7-9 to TRBJ1-4; 12 bases line up with TRBD1. Germline V lookup: CDR1 SEHNR, CDR2 FQNEAQ (reference sequence). Germline trimming cut 5 bases from V and 5 bases from J; bases unmatched to any gene: 6. This CDR3 comprises 16 residues. The CDR3 DNA reads as TGTGCCAGCAGCGAGGGACAGGGGGCCCTCAATGAAAAACTGTTTTTT. This translates into CASSEGQGALNEKLFF.

This clone has only a few counts. The CDR3 DNA is TGTGCCAGCACTTCGGTACAGGGGGCCGTGCGCTACACCTTC. It is translated as CASTSVQGAVRYTF. The V gene is TRBV6-5, the J gene TRBJ1-2, with 9 positions matching TRBD1. Germline lookup yields CDR1 MNHEY and CDR2 SVGAGI. The ends lost 7 bases at V and 9 bases at J; junction bases unmatched: 12. The CDR3 totals 14 residues.

The genes are TRBV28 and TRBJ2-5; 10 nucleotides line up with TRBD2. CDR1 MDHEN and CDR2 SYDVKM come from the germline V gene. The CDR3 is 17 residues long. V shed 6 bases and J 4 bases; nucleotides not matched to a gene: 14. The CDR3 DNA reads TGTGCCAGCAGCCCACCCCCTAGCGGGGGAGTGGGAGAGACCCAGTACTTC. This codes for CASSPPPSGGVGETQYF.

A few counts support this clone. The rearrangement joins TRBV6-4 to TRBJ2-1; TRBD2 is a possible D gene (6 bases). Germline V gene data show CDR1 as MRHNA and CDR2 as SNTAGT. There are 15 residues in the CDR3. Trimming removed 9 bases from V and 0 bases from J, with 15 bases in between. DNA of the CDR3: TGTGCCAGACCGGAGGCGGGACCCTCCTACAATGAGCAGTTCTTC. Translating gives CARPEAGPSYNEQFF.

The rearrangement joins TRBV10-3 to TRBJ2-3; tentative D call: TRBD2 (6 bases). V was cut by 2 bases and J by 6 bases, with 6 bases left in between. Germline loops: CDR1 ENHRY, CDR2 SYGVKD. This CDR3 has 12 residues. CDR3 sequence: CAISESGDTQYF. CDR3 in DNA: TGTGCCATCAGTGAGAGCGGGGATACGCAGTATTTT.

The genes are TRBV5-1 and TRBJ2-1, with TRBD1 as a possible D gene (5 bases). V was pared by 4 bases and J by 0 bases, with 14 bases between. CDR1 SGHRS and CDR2 YFSETQ come from the germline V gene. CDR3 length: 16 residues. CDR3 loop: CASSPWGLSSYNEQFF. CDR3 DNA: TGCGCCAGCAGCCCCTGGGGCCTCAGCTCCTACAATGAGCAGTTCTTC. Complete variable domain (other parts from reference TRBV5-1 and TRBJ2-1): KAGVTQTPRYLIKTRGQQVTLSCSPISGHRSVSWYQQTPGQGLQFLFEYFSETQRNKGNFPGRFSGRQFSNSRSEMNVSTLELGDSALYLCASSPWGLSSYNEQFFGPGTRLTVL.

The chain has TRBV4-3 and TRBJ1-4, with 7 bases identical to TRBD1. The CDR3 extends over 15 amino acids. V shed 0 bases, J shed 6 bases, and the junction held 4 bases outside the gene matches. Germline CDR1 reads LGHNA; CDR2 reads YSLEER. The CDR3 DNA reads as TGCGCCAGCAGCCAAGAGACAGGGTGGGATGAAAAACTGTTTTTT. As protein: CASSQETGWDEKLFF.

The chain combines TRBV6-5 with TRBJ1-1; 7 nucleotides match TRBD1. The V and J ends lost 5 bases and 5 bases, in that order; junction bases with no gene match: 5. CDR3 length: 13 amino acids. From germline, CDR1 is MNHEY and CDR2 SVGAGI. The CDR3 bases are TGTGCCAGCAGTGAGGCAGGGGGAACTGAAGCTTTCTTT. Its translation is CASSEAGGTEAFF.

This clone came up a few times. V is TRBV28 and J is TRBJ2-3; no firm D call. V was trimmed by 6 bases and J by 3 bases, leaving 7 bases between them. Germline-derived CDR1 and CDR2 are MDHEN and SYDVKM. The CDR3 has 12 residues. The CDR3 DNA is TGTGCCAGCAGCCTTATTACAGATACGCAGTATTTT. Translated: CASSLITDTQYF.

The chain is built from TRBV5-1 and TRBJ2-3, with 7 nucleotides matching TRBD1. The ends lost 5 bases at V and 3 bases at J; junction bases unmatched: 9. Germline values: CDR1 SGHRS, CDR2 YFSETQ. This CDR3 has 15 residues. In DNA, the CDR3 is TGCGCCAGCAGGGGGGACAGCATCATAACAGATACGCAGTATTTT. Its translation: CASRGDSIITDTQYF.

The chain couples TRBV2 to TRBJ2-7, with 11 bases matching TRBD2. Germline CDR1 SNHLY, CDR2 FYNNEI. Trimming at V came to 7 bases and at J to 3 bases, leaving 5 bases not matched to a gene. This CDR3 is built from 14 residues. The CDR3 DNA sequence: TGTGCCAGCAAGCCGGGACTAGCGGTCTACGAGCAGTACTTC. It codes for CASKPGLAVYEQYF. Combining the CDR3 with reference TRBV2 and TRBJ2-7 gives the whole variable domain EPEVTQTPSHQVTQMGQEVILRCVPISNHLYFYWYRQILGQKVEFLVSFYNNEISEKSEIFDDQFSVERPDGSNFTLKIRSTKLEDSAMYFCASKPGLAVYEQYFGPGTRLTVT.

This clone was counted only a few times. The genes are TRBV7-7 and TRBJ2-2; the match to TRBD2 covers 12 bases. The CDR3 totals 17 residues. Germline CDR1 is SSHAT and CDR2 is FNYEAQ (reference sequence). With 0 bases clipped from V and 4 bases from J, the junction kept 3 bases outside the gene matches. The CDR3 loop reads CASSLAASGRATGELFF. Here the CDR3 DNA reads TGTGCCAGCAGCTTAGCCGCTAGCGGGAGGGCCACCGGGGAGCTGTTTTTT.

In its sample, this clone was seen a few times. V is TRBV7-2 and J is TRBJ2-3; TRBD2 matches at 11 bases. Germline trimming cut 5 bases from V and 5 bases from J; bases unmatched to any gene: 3. CDR3 length: 14 residues. Germline V gene lookup returns CDR1 SGHTA and CDR2 FQGNSA. As DNA, the CDR3 is TGTGCCAGCAGCCTTAGCGGGGGGGAAGATACGCAGTATTTT. It translates to CASSLSGGEDTQYF.

With respect to this clone: Other DNA sequences in this sample translate to the same CDR3. V gene TRBV27 combines with J gene TRBJ1-4; the match to TRBD1 covers 10 bases. Germline values: CDR1 MNHEY, CDR2 SMNVEV (reference sequence). Unmatched junction bases numbered 13, after V lost 5 bases and J lost 4 bases. The CDR3 runs 18 residues. In DNA form, the CDR3 reads TGTGCCAGCAGTCTACAAACCGGGACAGGGGAACTTAATGAAAAACTGTTTTTT. Its protein product is CASSLQTGTGELNEKLFF.

This chain links TRBV27 with TRBJ1-2, with TRBD1 matching over 8 bases. The CDR3 length is 15 residues. The germline V gene has CDR1 MNHEY and CDR2 SMNVEV (reference sequence). Unmatched junction bases numbered 12, after V lost 6 bases and J lost 6 bases. The CDR3: CASSQSAGGWDGYTF. The CDR3 DNA reads as TGTGCCAGCAGCCAGAGTGCAGGGGGCTGGGATGGCTACACCTTC.

The V call is TRBV10-1, the J call TRBJ2-7; D unresolved. The length of the CDR3 is 13 residues. Between the trimmed V and J ends, which lost 8 bases and 2 bases, there was a span of 13 bases. Per germline, CDR1 WNHNN and CDR2 SYGVQD (reference sequence). CDR3 amino acids: CASLSSYPYEQYF. The CDR3 region has the DNA TGCGCCAGCCTTTCGAGTTACCCCTACGAGCAGTACTTC.

The chain links TRBV7-2 to TRBJ2-7; 7 bases are shared with TRBD2. The CDR3 loop spans 14 amino acids. The J segment lost 2 bases and the V segment lost 4 bases, leaving 5 bases of the junction unmatched. Looked up from germline, CDR1 is SGHTA and CDR2 is FQGNSA. The DNA for the CDR3 is TGTGCCAGCAGCTCCGGACTAGACCCCTACGAGCAGTACTTC. Protein sequence: CASSSGLDPYEQYF.